This T cell receptor beta chain was sequenced for a study of STAT5B mutations in CD4+ large granular lymphocyte leukemia. Only in-frame clones appear in the TCRdb table, and some are missing; sequencing was by immunoSEQ multiplex PCR. This table holds 30,000 to 40,000 clones, more than 75% found once. Controls came from buffy coats of healthy blood donors. CDR1 is LNHDA, CDR2 SQIVND, per germline (reference sequence). This CDR3 is 15 amino acids long. V was clipped by 1 base and J by 0 bases, with 7 bases between them. The source material was CD4+ T cells from blood buffy coats. The receptor was isolated from a human donor in good health. This sequence joins TRBV19 and TRBJ1-3; no clear D. The DNA of the CDR3 is TGTGCCAGTAGTATAGGACCTACCTCTGGAAACACCATATATTTT. Translation: CASSIGPTSGNTIYF. The full variable domain, rest sourced from reference TRBV19 and TRBJ1-3, is DGGITQSPKYLFRKEGQNVTLSCEQNLNHDAMYWYRQDPGQGLRLIYYSQIVNDFQKGDIAEGYSVSREKKESFPLTVTSAQKNPTAFYLCASSIGPTSGNTIYFGEGSWLTVV.